The 23 T cell receptor beta chains listed next were all sequenced from one sample in a study of blood T cells in healthy people across ages. The second PCR ran roughly 7 to 11 cycles with a sample-barcoded 5' primer and J-beta primers. Each CDR3 protein gets one entry after TCRdb re-called the 5' RACE reads with MiXCR. The sample includes about 640,000 distinct CDR3 sequences, 58% seen only once; the top ten take more than 35%. Sample: blood. These receptors were obtained from a man in his 60s in good health.

This clonotype was recorded a few times. CDR3: CASSTILAGGLDTQYF. The CDR3, as DNA: TGTGCCAGCAGCACAATCCTAGCGGGGGGGCTAGATACGCAGTATTTT. This chain uses TRBV7-2 with TRBJ2-3; TRBD2 agrees at 12 bases. Germline CDR1 SGHTA, CDR2 FQGNSA. V shed 5 bases, J shed 5 bases, and the junction held 8 bases outside the gene matches. This CDR3 comprises 16 residues.

The V call is TRBV3-1, the J call TRBJ2-1, with 11 bases identical to TRBD1. The CDR3 totals 12 residues. J lost 15 bases, V lost 4 bases, and 5 bases had no gene match. Germline assignment: CDR1 LGHDT and CDR2 YNNKEL (reference sequence). The CDR3 protein is CASSRGTGGLFF. The CDR3 nucleotides read TGTGCCAGCAGCCGCGGGACAGGGGGGTTGTTCTTC.

This clonotype appeared a few times. The CDR3 nucleotides read TGTGCCAGCACCCAGAGGGGGGTCTATGGCTACACCTTC. It yields the protein CASTQRGVYGYTF. The chain employs TRBV6-1 and TRBJ1-2; D possibly corresponds to TRBD1 (6 bases). This CDR3 is 13 amino acids long. Trimming pared 7 bases from V and 4 bases from J, leaving 13 bases between. Germline V gene data show CDR1 as MNHNS and CDR2 as SASEGT.

The chain links TRBV6-2 or TRBV6-3 to TRBJ2-5; 8 nucleotides line up with TRBD1. Germline loops: CDR1 MNHEY, CDR2 SVGEGT. The V gene end was trimmed by 2 bases and the J gene end by 11 bases; junction bases not matched to a gene: 4. This CDR3 contains 12 residues. This CDR3 is CASSYRQGAQYF. Written as DNA, the CDR3 is TGTGCCAGCAGTTACAGGCAGGGGGCTCAGTACTTC.

The J gene is TRBJ2-1, the V gene TRBV29-1; D not resolved. V was pared by 5 bases and J by 3 bases, with 14 bases between. CDR3 length: 14 amino acids. Germline V CDR1 and CDR2: SQVTM, ANQGSEA. The DNA for the CDR3 is TGCAGCGTTCTCCTGGGCCCCAACTACAATGAGCAGTTCTTC. This codes for CSVLLGPNYNEQFF.

This clonotype was seen repeatedly, ten times or more. This sequence joins TRBV11-2 and TRBJ2-5, with D uncertain. Germline CDR1 SGHAT, CDR2 FQNNGV. The CDR3 extends over 13 amino acids. V lost 1 base, J lost 5 bases, and 8 bases lay in between. The CDR3 reads CASSLVGWETQYF. The CDR3 nucleotides are TGTGCCAGCAGCTTAGTGGGGTGGGAGACCCAGTACTTC.

This clonotype has just a few counts. The chain has TRBV27 and TRBJ2-5, with D perhaps TRBD2 (6 bases). Trimming took off 11 bases at V and 13 bases at J, with 14 bases between the two ends. The germline CDR1 and CDR2 sequences are MNHEY and SMNVEV (reference sequence). The CDR3 extends over 9 amino acids. In nucleotides, the CDR3 is TGTGCCGCCTCGGGGGACCGGTACTTC. It translates to CAASGDRYF.

The genes are TRBV6-5 and TRBJ2-3, with D possibly TRBD2 on 6 matching bases. The V and J ends lost 8 bases and 3 bases respectively, with 9 bases between them. The CDR3 length is 12 residues. Germline V gives CDR1 MNHEY, CDR2 SVGAGI. The DNA for the CDR3 is TGTGCCAGCGGGGGGAGAACAGATACGCAGTATTTT. Amino acid sequence: CASGGRTDTQYF.

The chain links TRBV6-5 to TRBJ2-3; 9 bases are a match to TRBD2. Trimming removed 6 bases from V and 6 bases from J; junction bases left unmatched: 13. The germline V gene encodes CDR1 MNHEY and CDR2 SVGAGI. CDR3 length: 16 amino acids. The CDR3 is CASSRAGGRQADTQYF. For the CDR3, the DNA is TGTGCCAGCAGCCGCGCGGGGGGGCGGCAGGCGGATACGCAGTATTTT.

The chain recombines TRBV11-2 with TRBJ2-2; D may correspond to TRBD1 or TRBD2 (6 bases each). This CDR3 has 16 amino acids. Germline values: CDR1 SGHAT, CDR2 FQNNGV. V was shortened by 6 bases and J by 2 bases, with 16 bases between the two germline ends. The CDR3 sequence: CASRNPRGTNTGELFF. The CDR3 DNA reads TGTGCCAGCAGGAACCCTCGGGGGACAAACACCGGGGAGCTGTTTTTT.

The V call is TRBV7-2, the J call TRBJ2-5; possibly TRBD1 for D (6 bases). The CDR3 runs 14 residues. Germline V gene sequence: CDR1 SGHTA, CDR2 FQGNSA. Trimming removed 4 bases from V and 2 bases from J, with 11 bases in between. The CDR3 reads CASSSNGQQETQYF. For the CDR3, the DNA is TGTGCCAGCAGCTCAAACGGACAGCAAGAGACCCAGTACTTC. The variable domain in full, completed from reference TRBV7-2 and TRBJ2-5, reads GAGVSQSPSNKVTEKGKDVELRCDPISGHTALYWYRQSLGQGLEFLIYFQGNSAPDKSGLPSDRFSAERTGGSVSTLTIQRTQQEDSAVYLCASSSNGQQETQYFGPGTRLLVL.

V usage is TRBV7-9 and J usage is TRBJ2-5; TRBD1 agrees at 10 bases. V gave up 5 bases and J gave up 0 bases; unmatched junction bases: 9. Per germline, CDR1 SEHNR and CDR2 FQNEAQ (reference sequence). The CDR3 sequence is 17 residues long. The CDR3 sequence: CASSPRGDRGHQETQYF. The CDR3, as DNA: TGTGCCAGCAGCCCCCGTGGGGACAGGGGCCACCAAGAGACCCAGTACTTC.

This chain connects TRBV21-1 to TRBJ2-1; TRBD1 is taken as the D call from the table, unchecked against the DNA. TRBV21-1 constitutes a pseudogene. The CDR3 has 17 amino acids. The CDR3 coding sequence is TGTGCCAGCAGCAAAGCCGACGACCGCGAGGGGGGAAATGAGCAGTTCTTC. It encodes CASSKADDREGGNEQFF.

CDR3 protein: CASSEGSSEAFF. CDR3 nucleotides: TGTGCCAGCAGTGAGGGGAGTTCTGAAGCTTTCTTT. The J gene is TRBJ1-1, the V gene TRBV12-3 or TRBV12-4; TRBD1 is a possible D gene (5 bases). This CDR3 is 12 amino acids long. V dropped 5 bases and J dropped 6 bases, with 10 bases sitting between them.

The chain links TRBV5-1 to TRBJ1-1, with D hard to call. The V gene's germline CDR1 is SGHRS and CDR2 YFSETQ. The V end lost 2 bases, the J end lost 1 base, and 12 bases lay between the germline ends. This CDR3 region has 15 residues. CDR3 protein: CASSFNKDGNTEAFF. The CDR3 coding sequence is TGCGCCAGCAGCTTCAATAAGGACGGGAACACTGAAGCTTTCTTT.

The V gene is TRBV7-9, the J gene TRBJ1-1, with D perhaps TRBD1 (6 bases). Per the germline V gene, CDR1 is SEHNR and CDR2 is FQNEAQ (reference sequence). The CDR3 covers 13 residues. V was cut by 6 bases and J by 1 base, with 9 bases left in between. The CDR3 nucleotides are TGTGCCAGCAGTAAGGGACAGAACACTGAAGCTTTCTTT. Residues: CASSKGQNTEAFF. Supplemented by reference TRBV7-9 and TRBJ1-1, the full variable domain reads DTGVSQNPRHKITKRGQNVTFRCDPISEHNRLYWYRQTLGQGPEFLTYFQNEAQLEKSRLLSDRFSAERPKGSFSTLEIQRTEQGDSAMYLCASSKGQNTEAFFGQGTRLTVV.

The rearrangement joins TRBV11-2 to TRBJ2-5, with TRBD1 matching 8 bases. The CDR3 extends over 15 amino acids. The ends lost 1 base at V and 11 bases at J; junction bases unmatched: 12. CDR1 is SGHAT, CDR2 FQNNGV, per germline. The CDR3 DNA reads as TGTGCCAGCAGCTTAGTGGCAGGGGGCAGCGATGAGCAGTACTTC. This translates into CASSLVAGGSDEQYF. Supplemented by reference TRBV11-2 and TRBJ2-5, the full variable domain reads EAGVAQSPRYKIIEKRQSVAFWCNPISGHATLYWYQQILGQGPKLLIQFQNNGVVDDSQLPKDRFSAERLKGVDSTLKIQPAKLEDSAVYLCASSLVAGGSDEQYFGPGTRLLVL.

CDR3 in DNA: TGTGCCACCAGCAGAGATAAAGCAGCCTACAATGAGCAGTTCTTC. Protein: CATSRDKAAYNEQFF. J is TRBJ2-1 and V is TRBV15; D is unresolved. The V gene's germline CDR1 is LNHNV and CDR2 YYDKDF (reference sequence). This CDR3 has 15 amino acids. V was shortened by 0 bases and J by 2 bases, with 8 bases between the two germline ends. Based on the CDR3 plus reference TRBV15 and TRBJ2-1, the full variable domain is DAMVIQNPRYQVTQFGKPVTLSCSQTLNHNVMYWYQQKSSQAPKLLFHYYDKDFNNEADTPDNFQSRRPNTSFCFLDIRSPGLGDTAMYLCATSRDKAAYNEQFFGPGTRLTVL.

V gene TRBV28 combines with J gene TRBJ2-7; 7 bases are a match to TRBD2. CDR3 length: 15 amino acids. Germline trimming cut 6 bases from V and 10 bases from J; bases unmatched to any gene: 18. Germline lookup yields CDR1 MDHEN and CDR2 SYDVKM. CDR3 coding DNA: TGTGCCAGCAGCTCCCAAGCAGGGAGGGGTAGTGACCAGTACTTC. Residues: CASSSQAGRGSDQYF.

This clonotype appeared a few times. This chain joins TRBV12-3 or TRBV12-4 and TRBJ2-5; 7 positions agree with TRBD2. The V and J ends lost 4 bases and 7 bases, in that order; junction bases with no gene match: 9. CDR3 length equals 14 residues. In DNA form, the CDR3 reads TGTGCCAGCAGTTATCCGGTGGAGCGGGGGACCCAGTACTTC. Amino acid sequence: CASSYPVERGTQYF.

A single count supports this clonotype. The chain joins TRBV6-5 to TRBJ1-1; D is uncertain. V lost 0 bases and J 0 bases, leaving 11 bases between the germline ends. CDR1 is MNHEY, CDR2 SVGAGI, per germline. CDR3 size: 16 residues. The CDR3 protein is CASSYSAGRLNTEAFF. In DNA form, the CDR3 reads TGTGCCAGCAGTTACTCTGCCGGGAGACTGAACACTGAAGCTTTCTTT.

The chain carries TRBV6-1 and TRBJ1-4; a possible D gene is TRBD1 (5 bases). CDR1 and CDR2 (germline): MNHNS, SASEGT. V lost 10 bases and J lost 0, with 18 bases in between. This CDR3 region has 16 residues. In nucleotides, the CDR3 is TGTGCCACCCGGGACGGGAGGCCTGCAACTAATGAAAAACTGTTTTTT. Translated: CATRDGRPATNEKLFF.

The genes are TRBV5-8 and TRBJ2-5, with TRBD1 matching 8 bases. Germline CDR1 reads SGHTS; CDR2 reads YDEGEE. After removal of 0 bases from V and 2 bases from J, the junction contained 3 bases not matched to a gene. CDR3 size: 15 residues. In nucleotides, the CDR3 is TGTGCCAGCAGCTTGGCCCGGACAGGGCAAGAGACCCAGTACTTC. This translates into CASSLARTGQETQYF.